The 32 T cell receptor beta chains in this list originate from one sample, sequenced in a study of T cell changes during pregnancy in multiple sclerosis. Data came from immunoSEQ multiplex PCR; TCRdb stores just in-frame clones and leaves some out. The repertoire holds about 85,000 clones, approximately 89% seen once, with approximately 2.4% in the top ten. The sample in question was peripheral blood, obtained in the first trimester of pregnancy. These receptors all stem from a female donor with multiple sclerosis, enrolled in a pregnancy study.

This clone was counted a single time. The chain employs TRBV5-1 and TRBJ1-1; no definite D call. CDR3 length: 15 amino acids. Germline V gene sequence: CDR1 SGHRS, CDR2 YFSETQ. With 4 bases removed from V and 1 base from J, the gap between germline ends came to 14 bases. This CDR3 reads CASSRVATSNTEAFF. The CDR3 DNA sequence: TGCGCCAGCAGCAGGGTAGCGACCTCGAACACTGAAGCTTTCTTT.

This chain uses TRBV30 with TRBJ2-1; 8 bases align to TRBD2. With 1 base clipped from V and 9 bases from J, the junction kept 11 bases outside the gene matches. Germline CDR1 reads GTSNPN; CDR2 reads SVGIG (reference sequence). This CDR3 has 15 residues. The CDR3 sequence is CAWSAISGGQGEQFF. CDR3 nucleotides: TGTGCCTGGAGTGCTATAAGCGGGGGCCAGGGTGAGCAGTTCTTC.

This chain joins TRBV28 and TRBJ1-4; possibly TRBD1 for D (5 bases). The CDR3 has 13 residues. Trimming took 2 bases from V and 8 from J, leaving 9 bases between them. The germline V gene has CDR1 MDHEN and CDR2 SYDVKM. The CDR3 spells CASSLGGREKLFF. Here the CDR3 DNA reads TGTGCCAGCAGTTTAGGGGGGAGGGAAAAACTGTTTTTT.

This clone appeared a single time. This chain uses TRBV30 with TRBJ1-2; 9 nucleotides align to TRBD1. The CDR3 totals 14 residues. Germline V CDR1 and CDR2: GTSNPN, SVGIG (reference sequence). V shed 1 base and J 4 bases; nucleotides not matched to a gene: 4. As DNA, the CDR3 is TGTGCCTGGAGTGGTGGACAGGGGTTCTATGGCTACACCTTC. It is translated as CAWSGGQGFYGYTF.

This clone was detected a few times. The gene calls are TRBV9 and TRBJ2-3; 11 nucleotides line up with TRBD2. The CDR3 runs to 17 residues. V gave up 3 bases and J gave up 4 bases; unmatched junction bases: 10. Germline-derived CDR1 and CDR2 are SGDLS and YYNGEE. The CDR3 DNA follows: TGTGCCAGCAGCGCCAAACGACTAGCGGGGAGCGCAGATACGCAGTATTTT. Protein product: CASSAKRLAGSADTQYF.

The CDR3 sequence is CASSSRRVSNQPQHF. In nucleotides, the CDR3 is TGTGCCAGCAGCTCGAGGCGGGTTAGCAATCAGCCCCAGCATTTT. V and J are TRBV13 and TRBJ1-5; no reliable D call. CDR1 and CDR2 from the germline V gene are PRHDT and FYEKMQ (reference sequence). Trimming pared 4 bases from V and 0 bases from J, leaving 10 bases between. The CDR3 extends over 15 amino acids.

The chain recombines TRBV18 with TRBJ2-3; D is undetermined. Germline V CDR1 and CDR2: KGHSH, LQKENI. This CDR3 is 14 amino acids long. V was trimmed by 2 bases and J by 1 base, leaving 7 bases between them. This CDR3 is CASSPIPGTDTQYF. The CDR3 nucleotides read TGTGCCAGCTCACCAATACCGGGCACAGATACGCAGTATTTT.

The J gene is TRBJ2-2, the V gene TRBV11-3; tentative D call: TRBD1 (5 bases). Germline V lookup: CDR1 SGHNT, CDR2 YENEEA. V was cut by 3 bases and J by 2 bases, with 13 bases left in between. There are 16 residues in the CDR3. The CDR3 DNA follows: TGTGCCAGCAGCTTTACAGGAAGAGCCAACACCGGGGAGCTGTTTTTT. This sequence encodes CASSFTGRANTGELFF.

V and J are TRBV9 and TRBJ1-1; D is perhaps TRBD1 (5 bases). Germline CDR1 and CDR2: SGDLS and YYNGEE. Trimming removed 3 bases from V and 4 bases from J, with 16 bases in between. The CDR3 contains 15 residues. CDR3 sequence (DNA): TGTGCCAGCAGCGATAGTGGGGCGGGGGGCACTGAAGCTTTCTTT. It translates to CASSDSGAGGTEAFF.

Only a few counts were recorded for this clone. The chain has TRBV19 and TRBJ1-5; 8 bases agree with TRBD1. CDR3 length: 18 amino acids. Germline-derived CDR1 and CDR2 are LNHDA and SQIVND (reference sequence). After removal of 3 bases from V and 3 bases from J, the junction contained 13 bases not matched to a gene. The CDR3 sequence is CASSMPRTGYLSNQPQHF. DNA for the CDR3: TGTGCCAGTAGTATGCCCCGGACAGGGTACCTATCCAATCAGCCCCAGCATTTT.

The chain links TRBV19 to TRBJ2-2; 10 positions agree with TRBD1. Germline CDR1 reads LNHDA; CDR2 reads SQIVND (reference sequence). J was trimmed by 1 base and V by 8 bases; bases with no gene match: 4. This CDR3 region has 15 residues. CDR3 nucleotide sequence: TGTGCCAGTCTCGACAGGGGGCGGAACACCGGGGAGCTGTTTTTT. It specifies CASLDRGRNTGELFF.

The chain recombines TRBV5-6 with TRBJ2-5; unclear D gene. CDR1 and CDR2 from the germline V gene are SGHDT and YYEEEE. The ends were cut back, 0 bases at V and 2 bases at J, with 8 bases in the middle. This CDR3 comprises 14 residues. The CDR3 spells CASSLANLQETQYF. The CDR3 bases are TGTGCCAGCAGCTTGGCCAACTTACAAGAGACCCAGTACTTC.

V usage is TRBV4-3 and J usage is TRBJ1-2; perhaps TRBD1 as D (6 bases). The CDR3 length is 13 residues. Germline CDR1 is LGHNA and CDR2 is YSLEER. The V end was cut by 0 bases, the J end by 8 bases, with 10 bases between. The CDR3 loop is CASSQDRGGGYTF. CDR3 bases: TGCGCCAGCAGCCAAGACAGGGGAGGGGGCTACACCTTC.

The chain employs TRBV4-3 and TRBJ2-3; 15 bases are shared with TRBD2. Germline trimming cut 2 bases from V and 3 bases from J; bases unmatched to any gene: 3. CDR1 and CDR2 (germline): LGHNA, YSLEER. The CDR3 extends over 17 amino acids. The CDR3 here is CASSQRTSGGGTDTQYF. In DNA form, the CDR3 reads TGCGCCAGCAGCCAACGGACTAGCGGGGGGGGTACAGATACGCAGTATTTT.

J is TRBJ1-6 and V is TRBV11-2; the match to TRBD1 covers 8 bases. Germline lookup yields CDR1 SGHAT and CDR2 FQNNGV. Germline trimming cut 6 bases from V and 0 bases from J; bases unmatched to any gene: 7. The CDR3 length is 17 residues. The CDR3 DNA sequence: TGTGCCAGCAGTCTGGACAGGGTGAGCTCCTATAATTCACCCCTCCACTTT. Its protein is CASSLDRVSSYNSPLHF. Filled out from reference TRBV11-2 and TRBJ1-6, the complete variable domain reads EAGVAQSPRYKIIEKRQSVAFWCNPISGHATLYWYQQILGQGPKLLIQFQNNGVVDDSQLPKDRFSAERLKGVDSTLKIQPAKLEDSAVYLCASSLDRVSSYNSPLHFGNGTRLTVT.

The gene calls are TRBV9 and TRBJ2-5; D gene unclear. V lost 0 bases and J lost 1, with 7 bases in between. The germline gives CDR1 SGDLS, CDR2 YYNGEE. The CDR3 contains 14 residues. CDR3 in amino acids: CASSVGDPQETQYF. CDR3 nucleotide sequence: TGTGCCAGCAGCGTAGGAGATCCCCAAGAGACCCAGTACTTC. Together with reference TRBV9 and TRBJ2-5, the CDR3 gives the full variable domain: DSGVTQTPKHLITATGQRVTLRCSPRSGDLSVYWYQQSLDQGLQFLIQYYNGEERAKGNILERFSAQQFPDLHSELNLSSLELGDSALYFCASSVGDPQETQYFGPGTRLLVL.

J is TRBJ2-3 and V is TRBV4-3; possibly TRBD1 for D (7 bases). The CDR3 is 17 residues long. V dropped 0 bases and J dropped 0 bases, with 13 bases sitting between them. CDR1 is LGHNA and CDR2 is YSLEER in the germline V gene. CDR3 sequence (DNA): TGCGCCAGCAGCCAAGAAGGCCAGGGGGGAAGCACAGATACGCAGTATTTT. Its protein is CASSQEGQGGSTDTQYF.

The chain has TRBV18 and TRBJ2-2; perhaps TRBD1 as D (7 bases). V was pared by 2 bases and J by 1 base, with 20 bases between. Looked up from germline, CDR1 is KGHSH and CDR2 is LQKENI. The CDR3 sequence is 19 residues long. The CDR3: CASSPVAWRQGGNTGELFF. In nucleotides, the CDR3 is TGTGCCAGCTCACCAGTTGCGTGGCGGCAGGGGGGGAACACCGGGGAGCTGTTTTTT.

The rearrangement uses TRBV7-9 and TRBJ2-5; D perhaps matches TRBD2 (6 bases). The V gene's germline CDR1 is SEHNR and CDR2 FQNEAQ (reference sequence). V was cut by 5 bases and J by 5 bases, with 21 bases left in between. The CDR3 sequence is 16 residues long. The CDR3 loop reads CASSQGGASPTETQYF. Written as DNA, the CDR3 is TGTGCCAGCAGCCAGGGCGGGGCTAGTCCTACCGAGACCCAGTACTTC.

The sample holds a few counts of this clone. This chain uses TRBV5-1 with TRBJ1-6; TRBD1 agrees at 9 bases. The CDR3 is 15 residues long. Looked up from germline, CDR1 is SGHRS and CDR2 is YFSETQ. V lost 0 bases to trimming and J lost 8 bases; unmatched junction nucleotides: 3. The CDR3 bases are TGCGCCAGCAGCTTGGGGGGACAGGGCGATTCACCCCTCCACTTT. Protein product: CASSLGGQGDSPLHF.

This clone was counted a single time. The chain employs TRBV5-1 and TRBJ2-5, with TRBD1 matching 8 bases. The germline V gene encodes CDR1 SGHRS and CDR2 YFSETQ. Trimming cost V 4 bases and J 1 base; bases outside gene matches: 3. The CDR3 runs to 14 residues. The CDR3 is CASSPDRGQETQYF. The CDR3 coding sequence is TGCGCCAGCAGCCCCGACAGGGGCCAAGAGACCCAGTACTTC.

This sequence joins TRBV5-8 and TRBJ2-3; unclear D gene. Per the germline V gene, CDR1 is SGHTS and CDR2 is YDEGEE. Trimming removed 2 bases from V and 4 bases from J, with 8 bases in between. This CDR3 contains 13 residues. The chain's CDR3 is CASSFAPADTQYF. The CDR3 coding sequence is TGTGCCAGCAGCTTCGCCCCGGCAGATACGCAGTATTTT.

The chain recombines TRBV29-1 with TRBJ1-1; TRBD1 is a possible D gene (5 bases). The germline CDR1 and CDR2 sequences are SQVTM and ANQGSEA. This CDR3 contains 14 residues. V shed 6 bases and J shed 2 bases, with 16 bases lying between them. CDR3 loop: CSVGPGLRNTEAFF. The CDR3 DNA reads TGCAGCGTCGGTCCGGGACTGCGCAACACTGAAGCTTTCTTT.

The CDR3 sequence: CASSLPGNYGYTF. The CDR3 bases are TGTGCCAGCAGTTTACCAGGGAACTATGGCTACACCTTC. V and J are TRBV27 and TRBJ1-2; D may be TRBD1 (5 bases). This CDR3 comprises 13 residues. V lost 2 bases to trimming and J lost 2 bases, with 6 bases between them. Germline CDR1 MNHEY, CDR2 SMNVEV (reference sequence).

The chain recombines TRBV7-9 with TRBJ2-5; tentatively, D is TRBD1 (5 bases). Germline V gene sequence: CDR1 SEHNR, CDR2 FQNEAQ (reference sequence). The CDR3 runs to 14 residues. V was pared by 1 base and J by 4 bases, with 10 bases between. The CDR3: CASSLVSRVETQYF. CDR3 DNA sequence: TGTGCCAGCAGCTTAGTGAGCAGGGTAGAGACCCAGTACTTC.

This rearrangement joins TRBV6-1 to TRBJ2-7, with 8 bases matching TRBD1. In germline, CDR1 is MNHNS, CDR2 SASEGT. V dropped 4 bases and J dropped 4; count of bases not matched to a gene: 12. CDR3 length: 16 residues. CDR3 sequence reads: CASSGYWTGSGYEQYF. Here the CDR3 DNA reads TGTGCCAGCAGTGGGTACTGGACAGGGTCTGGGTACGAGCAGTACTTC.

The rearrangement joins TRBV9 to TRBJ2-1; weak D call: TRBD2 (7 bases). The CDR3 covers 16 residues. The germline CDR1 and CDR2 sequences are SGDLS and YYNGEE. V dropped 4 bases and J dropped 6 bases, with 20 bases sitting between them. Here the CDR3 reads CASSSRGGVQFNEQFF. The CDR3 coding sequence is TGTGCCAGCAGCTCAAGGGGGGGGGTTCAATTCAATGAGCAGTTCTTC.

Here the CDR3 reads CASSEANRGVGYTF. Here the CDR3 DNA reads TGTGCCAGCAGTGAAGCGAACAGGGGGGTTGGCTACACCTTC. J is TRBJ1-2 and V is TRBV6-1; 8 bases fit TRBD1. Germline V gene lookup returns CDR1 MNHNS and CDR2 SASEGT. The CDR3 consists of 14 residues. The trim removed 0 bases at V and 7 bases at J, leaving 4 bases unmatched.

The chain recombines TRBV21-1 with TRBJ2-2; TRBD1, the table's D call, lacks a check against the DNA. TRBV21-1 is flagged as a pseudogene. This CDR3 has 15 residues. Written as DNA, the CDR3 is TGTGCCAGCAAAGGGGGAATTGAAGGCACCGGGGAGCTGTTTTTT. Its translation is CASKGGIEGTGELFF.

This chain connects TRBV9 to TRBJ2-7; TRBD2 matches at 8 bases. The V gene's germline CDR1 is SGDLS and CDR2 YYNGEE. The CDR3 runs to 15 residues. After removal of 7 bases from V and 0 bases from J, the junction contained 9 bases not matched to a gene. The DNA of the CDR3 is TGTGCCAGCCGAGGCGGGGGGAGGATCTCCTACGAGCAGTACTTC. Translating gives CASRGGGRISYEQYF.

This chain joins TRBV2 and TRBJ1-6; TRBD1 might be the D (6 bases). The CDR3 totals 13 residues. The V end lost 7 bases, the J end lost 10 bases, and 14 bases lay between the germline ends. Germline V gives CDR1 SNHLY, CDR2 FYNNEI. Here the CDR3 reads CASKGVGGSPLHF. The CDR3, as DNA: TGTGCCAGCAAGGGTGTTGGGGGCTCACCCCTCCACTTT.

The V call is TRBV4-3, the J call TRBJ1-2; a possible D gene is TRBD1 (5 bases). Germline V gene lookup returns CDR1 LGHNA and CDR2 YSLEER. The V and J ends lost 0 bases and 6 bases respectively, with 14 bases between them. There are 15 residues in the CDR3. CDR3 protein: CASSQDRQTANGYTF. The CDR3 bases are TGCGCCAGCAGCCAAGATAGGCAGACAGCAAATGGCTACACCTTC.